The 24 T cell receptor beta chains reported below all come from one sample, sequenced in a study of blood T cells in healthy people across ages. With a J-beta primer mix and a sample-barcoded 5' primer, a second PCR ran about 7 to 12 cycles. TCRdb reanalysed the 5' RACE reads using MiXCR and keeps one entry per CDR3 protein. The sample lists some 560,000 distinct CDR3 sequences, about 28% seen once, with over 3.5% in the top ten. The same sample was also used in a study of T cells of mothers and their children.

Sequences were obtained from blood. These receptors were obtained from a boy aged 2-15 years in good health.

This clonotype has only one observation. The V call is TRBV5-5, the J call TRBJ2-1; 8 nucleotides match TRBD2. V shed 3 bases, J shed 5 bases, and the junction held 7 bases outside the gene matches. In germline, CDR1 is SGHKS, CDR2 YYEKEE (reference sequence). The CDR3 is 15 residues long. Here the CDR3 reads CASSWGLVGNNEQFF. Written as DNA, the CDR3 is TGTGCCAGCAGCTGGGGACTAGTAGGGAACAATGAGCAGTTCTTC.

This clonotype was counted between two and nine times. J is TRBJ1-1 and V is TRBV15; no reliable D call. V lost 3 bases and J 1 base, leaving 6 bases between the germline ends. Germline V CDR1 and CDR2: LNHNV, YYDKDF (reference sequence). The CDR3 sequence is 13 residues long. CDR3: CATSSAANTEAFF. Here the CDR3 DNA reads TGTGCCACCAGCAGTGCTGCGAACACTGAAGCTTTCTTT.

The chain uses TRBV27 and TRBJ2-5; TRBD1 is a possible D gene (6 bases). Germline lookup yields CDR1 MNHEY and CDR2 SMNVEV (reference sequence). This CDR3 comprises 14 residues. Trimming took 4 bases from V and 5 from J, leaving 14 bases between them. This chain's CDR3 is CASSYSQGLETQYF. CDR3 DNA: TGTGCCAGCAGTTATTCGCAGGGGTTGGAGACCCAGTACTTC.

A remark on this clonotype: The junction shows a germline mismatch at one end, possibly a read error. This chain connects TRBV4-2 to TRBJ2-3; D possibly corresponds to TRBD1 (7 bases). The germline gives CDR1 LGHNA, CDR2 YNFKEQ. CDR3 size: 15 residues. CDR3 nucleotide sequence: TGTGCCAGCAGCCAAGAAGGAGGGGGCACAAATACGCAGTATTTT. Amino acid sequence: CASSQEGGGTNTQYF.

Comment on this clonotype: At one end the junction does not follow the germline gene, possibly because of a read error. CDR3 protein: CASSLVRGRSFF. Written as DNA, the CDR3 is TGTGCCAGCAGCTTAGTGCGGGGGAGGTCGTTCTTC. The chain joins TRBV7-2 to TRBJ2-5; 7 nucleotides match TRBD2. Germline V gene sequence: CDR1 SGHTA, CDR2 FQGNSA. The CDR3 runs 12 residues. The complete variable domain, with remaining parts taken from reference TRBV7-2 and TRBJ2-5, reads GAGVSQSPSNKVTEKGKDVELRCDPISGHTALYWYRQSLGQGLEFLIYFQGNSAPDKSGLPSDRFSAERTGGSVSTLTIQRTQQEDSAVYLCASSLVRGRSFFGPGTRLLVL.

This clonotype occurred a few times. The chain joins TRBV10-2 to TRBJ2-2; D is uncertain. This CDR3 comprises 14 residues. Germline-derived CDR1 and CDR2 are WSHSY and SAAADI. Trimming left V 2 bases short and J 7 bases short, with 11 bases between. This CDR3 is CASSEGPLFGELFF. In nucleotides, the CDR3 is TGCGCCAGCAGTGAGGGGCCCCTCTTCGGGGAGCTGTTTTTT.

The chain links TRBV7-2 to TRBJ2-5, with D possibly being TRBD2 (5 bases). The CDR3 length is 12 residues. The germline CDR1 and CDR2 sequences are SGHTA and FQGNSA. Trimming pared 5 bases from V and 7 bases from J, leaving 11 bases between. CDR3 nucleotide sequence: TGTGCCAGCAGCGACCTCGCGGGGACCCAGTACTTC. Residues: CASSDLAGTQYF.

The chain has TRBV30 and TRBJ1-2, with D perhaps TRBD1 (5 bases). Germline V CDR1 and CDR2: GTSNPN, SVGIG (reference sequence). Trimming cost V 2 bases and J 1 base, with 11 bases left between them. The CDR3 is 14 amino acids. The CDR3 bases are TGTGCCTGGAGTCCAGGGAGCGTTAACTATGGCTACACCTTC. This encodes CAWSPGSVNYGYTF. The full variable domain, with the rest looked up from reference TRBV30 and TRBJ1-2, is SQTIHQWPATLVQPVGSPLSLECTVEGTSNPNLYWYRQAAGRGLQLLFYSVGIGQISSEVPQNLSASRPQDRQFILSSKKLLLSDSGFYLCAWSPGSVNYGYTFGSGTRLTVV.

Worth noting for this clonotype: Just one base apart from a much larger clone, this may be a read error. The genes are TRBV7-9 and TRBJ1-3; no reliable D call. The CDR3 runs to 13 residues. Germline CDR1 reads SEHNR; CDR2 reads FQNEAQ (reference sequence). The germline V and J ends were trimmed by 7 bases and 1 base, with 8 bases remaining between them. CDR3 loop: CASMATSGNTIYF. The CDR3 DNA follows: TGTGCCAGCATGGCAACTTCTGGAAACACCATATATTTT.

A few counts support this clonotype. The V call is TRBV4-3, the J call TRBJ1-1; D is uncertain. The CDR3 is 14 residues long. V lost 0 bases to trimming and J lost 1 base, with 6 bases between them. Germline assignment: CDR1 LGHNA and CDR2 YSLEER. CDR3 bases: TGCGCCAGCAGCCAAGACACAGAGAACACTGAAGCTTTCTTT. As protein: CASSQDTENTEAFF.

The chain has TRBV29-1 and TRBJ2-3; TRBD2 might be the D (5 bases). Germline values: CDR1 SQVTM, CDR2 ANQGSEA. V was trimmed by 3 bases and J by 2 bases, leaving 15 bases between them. The CDR3 is made up of 15 amino acids. CDR3 amino acids: CSVDTDWSVTDTQYF. As DNA, the CDR3 is TGCAGCGTTGATACGGACTGGAGTGTCACAGATACGCAGTATTTT.

This clonotype appeared a few times. J is TRBJ1-4 and V is TRBV7-2; 11 nucleotides match TRBD1. Per the germline V gene, CDR1 is SGHTA and CDR2 is FQGNSA. The CDR3 has 16 amino acids. V gave up 1 base and J gave up 7 bases; unmatched junction bases: 5. CDR3 DNA sequence: TGTGCCAGCAGCTTAGAGTCTGGGACAGGGGGTGAAAAACTGTTTTTT. Residues: CASSLESGTGGEKLFF. The whole variable domain, remainder taken from reference TRBV7-2 and TRBJ1-4, is GAGVSQSPSNKVTEKGKDVELRCDPISGHTALYWYRQSLGQGLEFLIYFQGNSAPDKSGLPSDRFSAERTGGSVSTLTIQRTQQEDSAVYLCASSLESGTGGEKLFFGSGTQLSVL.

This chain connects TRBV12-3 or TRBV12-4 to TRBJ2-1; D is possibly TRBD1 (7 bases). Trimming shortened V by 10 bases and J by 0 bases, and 13 bases separated the two germline ends. The CDR3 is 14 amino acids. The CDR3 DNA is TGTGCCACCAGGGGGGTTAGCTCCTACAATGAGCAGTTCTTC. Protein sequence: CATRGVSSYNEQFF.

This clonotype was seen a few times. This chain uses TRBV7-9 with TRBJ2-1; D ambiguous. Germline assignment: CDR1 SEHNR and CDR2 FQNEAQ (reference sequence). Between the trimmed V and J ends, which lost 8 bases and 10 bases, there was a span of 21 bases. The CDR3 totals 14 residues. CDR3 region: CASGVIYQAREQFF. For the CDR3, the DNA is TGTGCCAGCGGGGTGATATATCAGGCTCGAGAGCAGTTCTTC.

This clonotype was observed a handful of times. The gene calls are TRBV12-3 or TRBV12-4 and TRBJ2-4; D remains unclear. V was trimmed by 8 bases and J by 11 bases, leaving 16 bases between them. This CDR3 has 12 amino acids. CDR3 sequence (DNA): TGTGCCAGCGGCGAAGGCCGGGCCCTTCAGTACTTC. Amino acids: CASGEGRALQYF.

V usage is TRBV20-1 and J usage is TRBJ2-2; 8 bases fit TRBD2. The trim removed 1 base at V and 6 bases at J, leaving 4 bases unmatched. Germline values: CDR1 DFQATT, CDR2 SNEGSKA (reference sequence). This CDR3 is 14 amino acids long. The CDR3 nucleotides read TGCAGTGCTAGAGGCCAGCGGGAGTCCGGGGAGCTGTTTTTT. Protein product: CSARGQRESGELFF.

Worth noting for this clonotype: The junction does not match germline at one end; this may be a read error. V is TRBV3-1 and J is TRBJ2-1; 7 nucleotides agree with TRBD1. Germline values: CDR1 LGHDT, CDR2 YNNKEL (reference sequence). CDR3 length: 19 residues. The CDR3 region has the DNA TGTGCCAACAGCCCCGACAGGGCTCGACTTCAGAGCTCCTACAATGAGCAGTTCTTC. Its translation: CANSPDRARLQSSYNEQFF.

The chain carries TRBV5-1 and TRBJ1-2; 7 nucleotides align to TRBD1. The CDR3 is 15 amino acids. Germline values: CDR1 SGHRS, CDR2 YFSETQ. V lost 4 bases, J lost 4 bases, and 10 bases stayed unmatched. The CDR3 protein is CASSPRRQGSYGYTF. The CDR3 bases are TGCGCCAGCAGCCCCCGGCGACAGGGAAGCTATGGCTACACCTTC.

This clonotype was seen at least ten times. The chain uses TRBV29-1 and TRBJ1-1, with no clear D. The CDR3 has 14 amino acids. V lost 4 bases, J lost 3 bases, and 15 bases lay in between. In germline, CDR1 is SQVTM, CDR2 ANQGSEA. CDR3 residues: CSVVIPPRHTEAFF. CDR3 in DNA: TGCAGCGTTGTTATACCGCCGCGCCACACTGAAGCTTTCTTT.

Only a few counts were recorded for this clonotype. V usage is TRBV3-1 and J usage is TRBJ2-3; D may correspond to TRBD1 or TRBD2 (6 bases each). CDR3 length: 17 residues. V lost 3 bases and J lost 2, with 18 bases in between. CDR1 is LGHDT and CDR2 is YNNKEL in the germline V gene (reference sequence). Here the CDR3 reads CASSQTPVGGLTDTQYF. For the CDR3, the DNA is TGTGCCAGCAGCCAGACCCCGGTAGGGGGGCTCACAGATACGCAGTATTTT.

The CDR3 region has the DNA TGTGCCAGCAATCGAGGGCGACAGGGTCTTTCCTACGAGCAGTACTTC. Protein product: CASNRGRQGLSYEQYF. The V and J genes are TRBV2 and TRBJ2-5, with TRBD1 identical over 7 bases. The DNA end favors TRBJ2-7, so the J call may be wrong. In germline, CDR1 is SNHLY, CDR2 FYNNEI. This CDR3 comprises 16 residues.

This clonotype was recorded a few times. The V and J genes are TRBV7-9 and TRBJ2-3; D not resolved. The CDR3 sequence is 14 residues long. Germline V CDR1 and CDR2: SEHNR, FQNEAQ (reference sequence). The V gene lost 2 bases and the J gene lost 5 bases, with 11 bases spanning the gap. Here the CDR3 reads CASSLQGDGDTQYF. The CDR3 DNA follows: TGTGCCAGCAGCTTACAAGGCGATGGAGATACGCAGTATTTT. The complete variable domain, with remaining parts taken from reference TRBV7-9 and TRBJ2-3, reads DTGVSQNPRHKITKRGQNVTFRCDPISEHNRLYWYRQTLGQGPEFLTYFQNEAQLEKSRLLSDRFSAERPKGSFSTLEIQRTEQGDSAMYLCASSLQGDGDTQYFGPGTRLTVL.

V usage is TRBV7-8 and J usage is TRBJ2-1; 9 bases align to TRBD2. This CDR3 has 19 amino acids. V was pared by 6 bases and J by 0 bases, with 15 bases of the junction left unmatched. Germline V gene lookup returns CDR1 SGHVS and CDR2 FQNEAQ. CDR3 in amino acids: CASRTESGGSLSSYNEQFF. In nucleotides, the CDR3 is TGTGCCAGCAGGACAGAGAGCGGGGGGTCCCTGAGCTCCTACAATGAGCAGTTCTTC.

This clonotype has a handful of counts. V is TRBV29-1 and J is TRBJ2-3; D not certain. The CDR3 consists of 17 residues. Germline CDR1 reads SQVTM; CDR2 reads ANQGSEA. The V and J ends lost 3 bases and 0 bases respectively, with 19 bases between them. CDR3 DNA sequence: TGCAGCGTTGAGCAGGAGCCGGCGATATTTAGCACAGATACGCAGTATTTT. Its translation is CSVEQEPAIFSTDTQYF.